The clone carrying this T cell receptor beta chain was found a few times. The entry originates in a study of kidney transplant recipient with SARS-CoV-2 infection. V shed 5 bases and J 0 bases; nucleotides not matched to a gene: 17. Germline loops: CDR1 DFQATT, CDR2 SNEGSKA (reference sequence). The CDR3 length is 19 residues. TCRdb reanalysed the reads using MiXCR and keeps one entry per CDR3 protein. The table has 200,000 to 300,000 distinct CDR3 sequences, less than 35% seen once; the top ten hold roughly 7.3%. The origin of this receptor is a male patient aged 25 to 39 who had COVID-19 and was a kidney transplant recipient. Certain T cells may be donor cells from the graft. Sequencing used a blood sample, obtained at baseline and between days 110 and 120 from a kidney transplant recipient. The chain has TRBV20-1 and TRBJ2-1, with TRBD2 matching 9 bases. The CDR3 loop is CSAPGRLAGRSHSYNEQFF. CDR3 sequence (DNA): TGCAGTGCTCCTGGCCGGCTAGCGGGAAGGTCCCACTCCTACAATGAGCAGTTCTTC.